A selection of T cell receptor beta chains follows, all from one sample in a study of blood T cell repertoires in COVID-19. Generated by immunoSEQ multiplex PCR, the TCRdb table keeps only in-frame clones and is missing some. The sample yields roughly 250,000 clones, about 88% seen once. Material for sequencing was PBMCs or T cells enriched from blood (not recorded which). These receptors all stem from a woman between 45 and 65 years old who had recovered from COVID-19. Both conserved end residues are part of each CDR3. The D gene is left open where the match is weak. The listing skips clone size in some rows; elsewhere it reads once, few, many or a size class.

cdr3_length: 13; v_call: TRBV6-2/TRBV6-3; clone_size: -; j_call: TRBJ1-4; d_call: TRBD1; cdr3_nt: TGTGCCAGCAGCACGGGACAGAATGAAAAACTGTTTTTT; cdr3_aa: CASSTGQNEKLFF
cdr3_length: 11; v_call: TRBV30; clone_size: -; j_call: TRBJ1-1; d_call: -; cdr3_nt: TGTGCCTGGAGTCACTTCACTGAAGCTTTCTTT; cdr3_aa: CAWSHFTEAFF
cdr3_length: 15; v_call: TRBV2; clone_size: -; j_call: TRBJ2-3; d_call: -; cdr3_nt: TGTGCCAGCAAACAAGGACGGGAAAAACCGGATACGCAGTATTTT; cdr3_aa: CASKQGREKPDTQYF
cdr3_length: 17; v_call: TRBV5-1; clone_size: -; j_call: TRBJ1-2; d_call: TRBD1; cdr3_nt: TGCGCCAGCAGCTTGGGACAGGGGGCGATCCAACCCTATGGCTACACCTTC; cdr3_aa: CASSLGQGAIQPYGYTF
cdr3_length: 17; v_call: TRBV4-1; clone_size: -; j_call: TRBJ2-1; d_call: TRBD2; cdr3_nt: TGCGCCAGCAGCCAAGTTAGCGGGAGGAGCTCCTACAATGAGCAGTTCTTC; cdr3_aa: CASSQVSGRSSYNEQFF
cdr3_length: 16; v_call: TRBV5-1; clone_size: once; j_call: TRBJ2-5; d_call: TRBD2; cdr3_nt: TGCGCCAGCAGTCGGACTAGCGGGAGGTACGGAGAGACCCAGTACTTC; cdr3_aa: CASSRTSGRYGETQYF
cdr3_length: 16; v_call: TRBV7-8; clone_size: once; j_call: TRBJ2-1; d_call: TRBD2; cdr3_nt: TGTGCCAGCAGCTTTGGTTTACTAGCGGGAAAGGGTGAGCAGTTCTTC; cdr3_aa: CASSFGLLAGKGEQFF
cdr3_length: 11; v_call: TRBV2; clone_size: -; j_call: TRBJ1-4; d_call: -; cdr3_nt: TGTGCCAGCAGGGAGAGCGAAAAACTGTTTTTT; cdr3_aa: CASRESEKLFF
cdr3_length: 16; v_call: TRBV3-1/TRBV3-2; clone_size: -; j_call: TRBJ2-1; d_call: TRBD2; cdr3_nt: TGTGCCAGCAGCCCTCTAGCGGGAGGGCCGGGCAATGAGCAGTTCTTC; cdr3_aa: CASSPLAGGPGNEQFF
cdr3_length: 15; v_call: TRBV6-2/TRBV6-3; clone_size: few; j_call: TRBJ2-7; d_call: TRBD1; cdr3_nt: TGTGCCAGCAGCTCGGGCTGGGACAGATCCTACGAGCAGTACTTC; cdr3_aa: CASSSGWDRSYEQYF
cdr3_length: 13; v_call: TRBV5-1; clone_size: -; j_call: TRBJ2-7; d_call: -; cdr3_nt: TGCGCCAGCAGCTCACGACAGACCTACGAGCAGTACTTC; cdr3_aa: CASSSRQTYEQYF
cdr3_length: 17; v_call: TRBV5-6; clone_size: -; j_call: TRBJ2-1; d_call: TRBD2; cdr3_nt: TGTGCCAGCAGCACTCGACTAGCGGGAGCGAGATTCAATGAGCAGTTCTTC; cdr3_aa: CASSTRLAGARFNEQFF
cdr3_length: 16; v_call: TRBV5-6; clone_size: -; j_call: TRBJ2-2; d_call: TRBD2; cdr3_nt: TGTGCCAGCAGCTTAGGATGGACTAGCGGCACCGGGGAGCTGTTTTTT; cdr3_aa: CASSLGWTSGTGELFF
cdr3_length: 14; v_call: TRBV5-1; clone_size: -; j_call: TRBJ1-1; d_call: -; cdr3_nt: TGCGCCAGCAGCTTGGAGGGGCGGTACACTGAAGCTTTCTTT; cdr3_aa: CASSLEGRYTEAFF
cdr3_length: 15; v_call: TRBV10-3; clone_size: -; j_call: TRBJ1-5; d_call: TRBD1; cdr3_nt: TGTGCCAGCAAAGATGGGACAGGGGACTATCAGCCCCAGCATTTT; cdr3_aa: CASKDGTGDYQPQHF
cdr3_length: 16; v_call: TRBV28; clone_size: -; j_call: TRBJ1-5; d_call: -; cdr3_nt: TGTGCCAGCAGTTTATTACCGGGTGTCAGCAATCAGCCCCAGCATTTT; cdr3_aa: CASSLLPGVSNQPQHF
cdr3_length: 13; v_call: TRBV9; clone_size: -; j_call: TRBJ2-7; d_call: -; cdr3_nt: TGTGCCAGCAGCGTGGGCCAGACCTACGAGCAGTACTTC; cdr3_aa: CASSVGQTYEQYF
cdr3_length: 18; v_call: TRBV4-1; clone_size: -; j_call: TRBJ2-6; d_call: TRBD2; cdr3_nt: TGCGCCAGCAGTCGCGGGACTAGTGAAATCGGTGGGGCCAACGTCCTGACTTTC; cdr3_aa: CASSRGTSEIGGANVLTF
cdr3_length: 15; v_call: TRBV7-3; clone_size: -; j_call: TRBJ1-1; d_call: -; cdr3_nt: TGTGCCAGCAGCTTAAGGGCAGGGGCAAACACTGAAGCTTTCTTT; cdr3_aa: CASSLRAGANTEAFF
cdr3_length: 14; v_call: TRBV3-1/TRBV3-2; clone_size: -; j_call: TRBJ2-7; d_call: TRBD2; cdr3_nt: TGTGCCAGCAGCCAACCGGGAGGGGCCTACGAGCAGTACTTC; cdr3_aa: CASSQPGGAYEQYF
cdr3_length: 15; v_call: TRBV18; clone_size: -; j_call: TRBJ2-7; d_call: TRBD2; cdr3_nt: TGTGCCAGCTCACCCGGACTAGCCGGAGGGTACGAGCAGTACTTC; cdr3_aa: CASSPGLAGGYEQYF
cdr3_length: 14; v_call: TRBV6-2/TRBV6-3; clone_size: few; j_call: TRBJ2-7; d_call: -; cdr3_nt: TGTGCCAGCAGTATACAGGGAGACCTGAACGAGCAGTACTTC; cdr3_aa: CASSIQGDLNEQYF
cdr3_length: 13; v_call: TRBV7-9; clone_size: -; j_call: TRBJ2-3; d_call: -; cdr3_nt: TGTGCCAGCAGCCTTAGGGGAATGGATACGCAGTATTTT; cdr3_aa: CASSLRGMDTQYF
cdr3_length: 15; v_call: TRBV6-5; clone_size: -; j_call: TRBJ1-5; d_call: -; cdr3_nt: TGTGCCAGCAGTTACCGGGGAGGGTCGAATCAGCCCCAGCATTTT; cdr3_aa: CASSYRGGSNQPQHF
cdr3_length: 14; v_call: TRBV2; clone_size: -; j_call: TRBJ2-3; d_call: TRBD2; cdr3_nt: TGTGCCAGCAGCAGTAGGGCGGGAGTAGGTACGCAGTATTTT; cdr3_aa: CASSSRAGVGTQYF
cdr3_length: 17; v_call: TRBV7-2; clone_size: -; j_call: TRBJ1-1; d_call: -; cdr3_nt: TGTGCCAGCAGCCCCCTGCGGGGGGCGGGCGGGGACACTGAAGCTTTCTTT; cdr3_aa: CASSPLRGAGGDTEAFF
cdr3_length: 15; v_call: TRBV5-4; clone_size: -; j_call: TRBJ2-7; d_call: TRBD1; cdr3_nt: TGTGCCAGCAGCTTCGGAGGGACAGGGTTATACGAGCAGTACTTC; cdr3_aa: CASSFGGTGLYEQYF
cdr3_length: 14; v_call: TRBV10-3; clone_size: once; j_call: TRBJ2-2; d_call: TRBD2; cdr3_nt: TGTGCCACCGCCGGGCGGGAGGCGGCCGGGGAGCTGTTTTTT; cdr3_aa: CATAGREAAGELFF
cdr3_length: 16; v_call: TRBV28; clone_size: -; j_call: TRBJ2-3; d_call: -; cdr3_nt: TGTGCCAGCAGTACGCGGTTTGGGGGCGGCACAGATACGCAGTATTTT; cdr3_aa: CASSTRFGGGTDTQYF
cdr3_length: 14; v_call: TRBV7-9; clone_size: -; j_call: TRBJ2-7; d_call: -; cdr3_nt: TGTGCCAGCAGCCTCGGGGGACGTTCCTACGAGCAGTACTTC; cdr3_aa: CASSLGGRSYEQYF
cdr3_length: 14; v_call: TRBV28; clone_size: many; j_call: TRBJ1-5; d_call: -; cdr3_nt: TGTGCCAGCAGTTTATGGGGAGGCAATCAGCCCCAGCATTTT; cdr3_aa: CASSLWGGNQPQHF
cdr3_length: 15; v_call: TRBV6-1; clone_size: -; j_call: TRBJ2-2; d_call: TRBD2; cdr3_nt: TGTGCCAGCAGTGAACTAGCGGGAGTGGGCGGGGAGCTGTTTTTT; cdr3_aa: CASSELAGVGGELFF
cdr3_length: 15; v_call: TRBV2; clone_size: -; j_call: TRBJ1-5; d_call: -; cdr3_nt: TGTGCCAGCAGTGAATCAGGACACAGCAATCAGCCCCAGCATTTT; cdr3_aa: CASSESGHSNQPQHF
cdr3_length: 13; v_call: TRBV28; clone_size: -; j_call: TRBJ2-2; d_call: -; cdr3_nt: TGTGCCAGCAGCTTACTAGATCGAGGGGAGCTGTTTTTT; cdr3_aa: CASSLLDRGELFF
cdr3_length: 12; v_call: TRBV29-1; clone_size: -; j_call: TRBJ2-1; d_call: TRBD2; cdr3_nt: TGCAGCGTTGCTAGCGGGATAAATGAGCAGTTCTTC; cdr3_aa: CSVASGINEQFF
cdr3_length: 16; v_call: TRBV28; clone_size: -; j_call: TRBJ2-4; d_call: -; cdr3_nt: TGTGCCAGCAGTTTTAGCCGTGTCCTAGCCAAAAACATTCAGTACTTC; cdr3_aa: CASSFSRVLAKNIQYF
cdr3_length: 14; v_call: TRBV19; clone_size: -; j_call: TRBJ1-2; d_call: TRBD1; cdr3_nt: TGTGCCAGTAGGAAATCCGGGACAGCTTATGGCTACACCTTC; cdr3_aa: CASRKSGTAYGYTF
cdr3_length: 14; v_call: TRBV19; clone_size: -; j_call: TRBJ2-2; d_call: -; cdr3_nt: TGTGCCAGTAGTAGCGGGCTAGACACCGGGGAGCTGTTTTTT; cdr3_aa: CASSSGLDTGELFF
cdr3_length: 14; v_call: TRBV20-1; clone_size: few; j_call: TRBJ2-3; d_call: TRBD2; cdr3_nt: TGCAGTGCTAGTCGGGGAGGGTACACAGATACGCAGTATTTT; cdr3_aa: CSASRGGYTDTQYF
cdr3_length: 15; v_call: TRBV7-3; clone_size: -; j_call: TRBJ2-3; d_call: TRBD1; cdr3_nt: TGTGCCAGCAGGGATACGGGACAGGGAACAGATACGCAGTATTTT; cdr3_aa: CASRDTGQGTDTQYF
cdr3_length: 14; v_call: TRBV7-3; clone_size: -; j_call: TRBJ2-7; d_call: -; cdr3_nt: TGTGCCAGCAGCCTCATCCCTCTCCAGTCCGAGCAGTACTTC; cdr3_aa: CASSLIPLQSEQYF
cdr3_length: 11; v_call: TRBV20-1; clone_size: -; j_call: TRBJ1-2; d_call: -; cdr3_nt: TGCAGTGCTGACACAGACTATGGCTACACCTTC; cdr3_aa: CSADTDYGYTF
cdr3_length: 11; v_call: TRBV30; clone_size: -; j_call: TRBJ2-1; d_call: -; cdr3_nt: TGTGCCTGGAGCGCCCAGTATGAGCAGTTCTTC; cdr3_aa: CAWSAQYEQFF
cdr3_length: 20; v_call: TRBV4-3; clone_size: -; j_call: TRBJ2-7; d_call: TRBD2; cdr3_nt: TGCGCCAGCAGCCAACTGCCGGGACTAGCGGGAGTCCCCAACTCCTACGAGCAGTACTTC; cdr3_aa: CASSQLPGLAGVPNSYEQYF
cdr3_length: 15; v_call: TRBV6-2/TRBV6-3; clone_size: -; j_call: TRBJ2-1; d_call: TRBD2; cdr3_nt: TGTGCCAGCAGTATCGGACTAGCGGGAGAAGATGAGCAGTTCTTC; cdr3_aa: CASSIGLAGEDEQFF
cdr3_length: 15; v_call: TRBV9; clone_size: -; j_call: TRBJ2-1; d_call: TRBD1; cdr3_nt: TGTGCCAGCAGCCCTCCCCGGGACAGGGCTAATGAGCAGTTCTTC; cdr3_aa: CASSPPRDRANEQFF
cdr3_length: 14; v_call: TRBV11-2; clone_size: -; j_call: TRBJ2-7; d_call: TRBD1; cdr3_nt: TGTGCCAGCACCTCAATCGGACAGGGCTACGAGCAGTACTTC; cdr3_aa: CASTSIGQGYEQYF
cdr3_length: 15; v_call: TRBV18; clone_size: -; j_call: TRBJ2-2; d_call: TRBD1; cdr3_nt: TGTGCCAGCTCACCAAAGACAGGGGTTGGAGGGGAGCTGTTTTTT; cdr3_aa: CASSPKTGVGGELFF